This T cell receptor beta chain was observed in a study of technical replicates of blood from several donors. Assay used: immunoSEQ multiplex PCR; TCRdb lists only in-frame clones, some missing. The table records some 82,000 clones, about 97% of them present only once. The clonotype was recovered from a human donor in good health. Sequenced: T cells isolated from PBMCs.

This CDR3 is CASSILQGAHNEQFF. For the CDR3, the DNA is TGTGCCAGCTCAATCCTCCAGGGGGCCCACAATGAGCAGTTCTTC. The chain recombines TRBV6-5 with TRBJ2-1; 8 bases align to TRBD1. The V gene's germline CDR1 is MNHEY and CDR2 SVGAGI. This CDR3 region has 15 residues. The V and J ends lost 8 bases and 5 bases, in that order; junction bases with no gene match: 11.